This T cell receptor (beta chain) was obtained from a study of T-cell reconstitution after alpha-beta-depleted transplantation in children. V was trimmed by 8 bases and J by 2 bases, leaving 10 bases between them. This CDR3 contains 13 residues. This clonotype showed up many times. Its antigen is not identified. Study-level results: Newly generated T cells supplied most T-cell counts and diversity one year post-transplant. Surviving recipient T cells and thymic progenitors accounted for the high day-60 TCRbeta diversity observed in some patients.

Molecular barcoding with unique molecular identifiers was used for the TCRbeta library. From the PCR reads, TCRdb called clonotypes with MiXCR, one entry per CDR3 protein. The repertoire includes about 470,000 distinct CDR3 sequences, 43% of them detected once, and approximately 30% sits in the top ten. The sequence was obtained from a girl aged 2 to 9 with aplastic anemia, due to receive a stem cell transplant. This specimen was PBMCs, taken before TCRalphabeta/CD19-depleted stem cell transplant. J is TRBJ2-1 and V is TRBV12-3 or TRBV12-4; D unresolved. CDR3 coding DNA: TGTGCCAGCCTTTCCCTGACCTACAATGAGCAGTTCTTC. Translation: CASLSLTYNEQFF.